The T cell receptor beta chain under discussion was sequenced for a study of cytomegalovirus exposure and HLA in healthy donors. About this clone itself: Its antigen is still unknown.

Donors likely had unrecorded immune exposures despite being nominally healthy when sampled. General observations from the study: TCR beta V segments were, for the most part, productive about 87% or about 30% of the time in an earlier analysis.

The PCR contained 60 Vbeta and 13 Jbeta primers. Profiled with immunoSEQ multiplex PCR; TCRdb holds only in-frame clones, not every one. Of about 210,000 clones listed, 70% to 80% are singletons. CDR1 and CDR2 from the germline V gene are KGHSY and FQNENV. The CDR3 runs to 13 residues. Trimming took 3 bases from V and 11 from J, leaving 16 bases between them. The sequencing sample was made of PBMCs. The V gene is TRBV16, the J gene TRBJ1-2; D remains unclear. This clonotype originated in a male donor in good health and CMV-seropositive. CDR3 amino acids: CASSQVRTHNYTF. Written as DNA, the CDR3 is TGTGCCAGCAGCCAGGTCCGTACCCACAATTACACCTTC.